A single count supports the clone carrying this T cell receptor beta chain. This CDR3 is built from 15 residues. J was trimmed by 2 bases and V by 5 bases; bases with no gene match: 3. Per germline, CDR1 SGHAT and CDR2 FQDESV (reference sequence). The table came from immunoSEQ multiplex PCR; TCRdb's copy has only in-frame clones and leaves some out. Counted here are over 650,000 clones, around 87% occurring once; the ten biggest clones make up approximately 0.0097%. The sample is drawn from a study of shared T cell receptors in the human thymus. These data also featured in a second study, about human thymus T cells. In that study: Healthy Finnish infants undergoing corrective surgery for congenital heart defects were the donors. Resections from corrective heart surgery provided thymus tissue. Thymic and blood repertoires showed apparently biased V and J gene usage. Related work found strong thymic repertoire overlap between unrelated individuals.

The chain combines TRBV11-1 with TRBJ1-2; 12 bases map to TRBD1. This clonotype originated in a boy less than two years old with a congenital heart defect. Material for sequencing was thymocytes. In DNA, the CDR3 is TGTGCCAGCAGCGGGGACAGGGGGCAAAACTATGGCTACACCTTC. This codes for CASSGDRGQNYGYTF.